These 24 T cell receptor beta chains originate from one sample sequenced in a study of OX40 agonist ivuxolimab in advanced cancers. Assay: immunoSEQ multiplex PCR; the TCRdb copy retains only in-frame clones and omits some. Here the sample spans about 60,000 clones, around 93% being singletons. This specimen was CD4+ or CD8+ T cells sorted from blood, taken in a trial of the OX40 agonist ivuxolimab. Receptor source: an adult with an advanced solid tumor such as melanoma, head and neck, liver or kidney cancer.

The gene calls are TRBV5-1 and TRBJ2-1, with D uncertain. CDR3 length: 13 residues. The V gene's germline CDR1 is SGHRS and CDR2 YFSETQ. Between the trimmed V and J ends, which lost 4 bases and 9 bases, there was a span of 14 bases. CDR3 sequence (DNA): TGCGCCAGCAGCGGCCTAGAATGGAGTGAGCAGTTCTTC. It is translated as CASSGLEWSEQFF.

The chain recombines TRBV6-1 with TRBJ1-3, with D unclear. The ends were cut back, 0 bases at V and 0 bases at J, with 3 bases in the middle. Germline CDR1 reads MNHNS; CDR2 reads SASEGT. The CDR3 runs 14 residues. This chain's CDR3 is CASSEAGSGNTIYF. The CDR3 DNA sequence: TGTGCCAGCAGTGAAGCCGGCTCTGGAAACACCATATATTTT.

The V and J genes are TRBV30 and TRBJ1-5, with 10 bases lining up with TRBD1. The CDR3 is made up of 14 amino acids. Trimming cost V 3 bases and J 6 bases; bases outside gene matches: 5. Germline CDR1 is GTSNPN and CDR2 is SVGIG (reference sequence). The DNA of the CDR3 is TGTGCCTGGAGCCCGGGACAGGGGTTTCAGCCCCAGCATTTT. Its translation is CAWSPGQGFQPQHF.

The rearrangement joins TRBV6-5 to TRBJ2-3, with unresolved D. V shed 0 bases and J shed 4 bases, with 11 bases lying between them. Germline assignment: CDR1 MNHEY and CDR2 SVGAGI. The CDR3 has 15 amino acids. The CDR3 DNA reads TGTGCCAGCAGTTACTCGTCAGGAACCCCAGATACGCAGTATTTT. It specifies CASSYSSGTPDTQYF.

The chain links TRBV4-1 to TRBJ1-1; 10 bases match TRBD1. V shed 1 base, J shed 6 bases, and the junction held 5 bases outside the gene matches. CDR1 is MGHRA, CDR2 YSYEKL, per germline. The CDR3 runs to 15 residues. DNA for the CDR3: TGCGCCAGCAGCCAAGGACAGGGGGCATCGTCTGAAGCTTTCTTT. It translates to CASSQGQGASSEAFF.

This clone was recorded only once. The CDR3 region is CASSRTGEGDTQYF. The CDR3 DNA is TGTGCCAGCAGCCGGACAGGGGAAGGCGATACGCAGTATTTT. The rearrangement links TRBV4-2 to TRBJ2-3; 9 bases line up with TRBD1. The CDR3 loop spans 14 amino acids. The ends lost 4 bases at V and 6 bases at J; junction bases unmatched: 5. Germline V gives CDR1 LGHNA, CDR2 YNFKEQ.

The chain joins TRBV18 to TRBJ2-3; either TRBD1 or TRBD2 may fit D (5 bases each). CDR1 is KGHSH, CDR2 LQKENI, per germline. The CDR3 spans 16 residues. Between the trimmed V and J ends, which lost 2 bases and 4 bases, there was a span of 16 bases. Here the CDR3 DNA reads TGTGCCAGCTCACCAGGGGGATCGGCGTCCCCAGATACGCAGTATTTT. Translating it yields CASSPGGSASPDTQYF.

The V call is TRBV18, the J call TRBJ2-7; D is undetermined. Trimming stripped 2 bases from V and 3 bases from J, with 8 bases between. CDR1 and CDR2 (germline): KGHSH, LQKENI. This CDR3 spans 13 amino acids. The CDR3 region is CASSPWTGYEQYF. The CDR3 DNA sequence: TGTGCCAGCTCACCATGGACGGGCTACGAGCAGTACTTC.

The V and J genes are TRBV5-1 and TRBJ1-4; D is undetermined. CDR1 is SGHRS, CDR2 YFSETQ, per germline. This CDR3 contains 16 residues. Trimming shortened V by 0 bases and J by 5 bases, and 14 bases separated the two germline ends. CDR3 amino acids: CASSLALDYGNEKLFF. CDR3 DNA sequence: TGCGCCAGCAGCTTGGCATTGGACTACGGGAATGAAAAACTGTTTTTT.

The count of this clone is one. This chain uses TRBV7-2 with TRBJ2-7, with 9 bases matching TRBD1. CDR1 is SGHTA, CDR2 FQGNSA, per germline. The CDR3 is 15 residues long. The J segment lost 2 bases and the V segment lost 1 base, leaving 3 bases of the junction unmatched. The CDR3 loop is CASSLGGQGPYEQYF. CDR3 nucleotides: TGTGCCAGCAGCTTAGGTGGACAGGGGCCCTACGAGCAGTACTTC.

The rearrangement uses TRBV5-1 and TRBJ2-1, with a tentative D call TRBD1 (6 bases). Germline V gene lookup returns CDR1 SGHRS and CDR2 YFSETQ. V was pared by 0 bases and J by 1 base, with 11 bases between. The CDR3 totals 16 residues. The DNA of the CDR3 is TGCGCCAGCAGCTTGGACAGGGCGGCGTCCTACAATGAGCAGTTCTTC. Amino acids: CASSLDRAASYNEQFF.

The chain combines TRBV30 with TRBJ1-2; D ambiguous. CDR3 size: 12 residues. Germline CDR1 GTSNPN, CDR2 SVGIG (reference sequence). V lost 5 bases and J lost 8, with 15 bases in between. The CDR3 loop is CAWALAGGGYTF. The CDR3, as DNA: TGTGCCTGGGCCCTCGCGGGTGGCGGCTACACCTTC.

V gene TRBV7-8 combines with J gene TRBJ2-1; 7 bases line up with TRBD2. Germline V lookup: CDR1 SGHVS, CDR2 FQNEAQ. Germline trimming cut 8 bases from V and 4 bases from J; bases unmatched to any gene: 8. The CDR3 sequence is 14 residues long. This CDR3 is CASWGGLTYNEQFF. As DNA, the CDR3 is TGTGCCAGCTGGGGGGGGTTAACTTACAATGAGCAGTTCTTC.

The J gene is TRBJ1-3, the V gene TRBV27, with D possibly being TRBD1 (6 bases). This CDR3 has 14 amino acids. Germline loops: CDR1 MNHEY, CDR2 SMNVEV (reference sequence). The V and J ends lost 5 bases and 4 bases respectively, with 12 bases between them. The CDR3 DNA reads TGTGCCAGCAGTCCTTGGGGGCGCGGAAACACCATATATTTT. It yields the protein CASSPWGRGNTIYF.

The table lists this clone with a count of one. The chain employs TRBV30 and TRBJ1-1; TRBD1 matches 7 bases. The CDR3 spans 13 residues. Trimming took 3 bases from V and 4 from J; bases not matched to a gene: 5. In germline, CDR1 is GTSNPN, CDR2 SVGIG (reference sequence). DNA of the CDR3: TGTGCCTGGAGCCGACAGGGAGGCACTGAAGCTTTCTTT. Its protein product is CAWSRQGGTEAFF.

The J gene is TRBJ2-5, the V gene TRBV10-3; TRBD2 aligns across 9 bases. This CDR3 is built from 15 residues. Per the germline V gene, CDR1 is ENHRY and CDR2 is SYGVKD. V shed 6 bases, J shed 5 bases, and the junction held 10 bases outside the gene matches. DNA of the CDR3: TGTGCCATCAGCCCATTAGCGGGAGAGGGGGAGACCCAGTACTTC. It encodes CAISPLAGEGETQYF.

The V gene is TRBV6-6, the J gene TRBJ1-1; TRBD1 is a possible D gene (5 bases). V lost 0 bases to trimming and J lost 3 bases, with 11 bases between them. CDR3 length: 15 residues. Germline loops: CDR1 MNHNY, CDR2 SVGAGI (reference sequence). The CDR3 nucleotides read TGTGCCAGCAGTTACTCAGGGACTCGGGACACTGAAGCTTTCTTT. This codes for CASSYSGTRDTEAFF.

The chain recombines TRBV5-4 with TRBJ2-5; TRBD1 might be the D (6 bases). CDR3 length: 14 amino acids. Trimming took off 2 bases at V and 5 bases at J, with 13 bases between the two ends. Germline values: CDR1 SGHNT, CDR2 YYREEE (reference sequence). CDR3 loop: CASSLGQLQETQYF. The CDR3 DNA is TGTGCCAGCAGCTTAGGACAGCTCCAGGAGACCCAGTACTTC.

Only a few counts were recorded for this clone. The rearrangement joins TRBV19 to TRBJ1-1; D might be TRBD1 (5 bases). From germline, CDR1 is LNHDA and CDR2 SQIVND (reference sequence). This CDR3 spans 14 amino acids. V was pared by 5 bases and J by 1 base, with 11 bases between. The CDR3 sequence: CASSGQGTNTEAFF. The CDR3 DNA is TGTGCCAGTAGTGGGCAGGGTACGAACACTGAAGCTTTCTTT.

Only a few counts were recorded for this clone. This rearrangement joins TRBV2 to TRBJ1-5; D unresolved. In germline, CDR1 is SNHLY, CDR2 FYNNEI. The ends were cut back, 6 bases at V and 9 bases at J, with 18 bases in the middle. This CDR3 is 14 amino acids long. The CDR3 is CASSRRASRRPQHF. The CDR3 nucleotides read TGTGCCAGCAGCCGCCGGGCCTCACGTCGGCCCCAGCATTTT.

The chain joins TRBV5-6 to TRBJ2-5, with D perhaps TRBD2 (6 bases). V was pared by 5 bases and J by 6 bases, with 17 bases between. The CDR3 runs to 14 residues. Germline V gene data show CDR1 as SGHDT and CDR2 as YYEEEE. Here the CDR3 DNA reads TGTGCCAGCAGAACGTGGGGGGATGGACAGACCCAGTACTTC. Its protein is CASRTWGDGQTQYF.

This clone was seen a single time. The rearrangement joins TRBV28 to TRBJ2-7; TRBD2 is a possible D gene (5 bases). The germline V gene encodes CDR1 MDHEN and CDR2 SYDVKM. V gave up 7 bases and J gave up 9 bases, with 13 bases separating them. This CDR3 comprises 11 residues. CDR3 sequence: CASNLGGRQYF. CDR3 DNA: TGTGCCAGCAACCTCGGAGGTAGGCAGTACTTC.

This chain's CDR3 is CASSRYQETQYF. CDR3 DNA: TGTGCCAGCAGCAGGTACCAAGAGACCCAGTACTTC. The chain uses TRBV7-2 and TRBJ2-5; D ambiguous. V shed 5 bases and J shed 0 bases, with 4 bases lying between them. The germline V gene encodes CDR1 SGHTA and CDR2 FQGNSA. The CDR3 runs to 12 residues.

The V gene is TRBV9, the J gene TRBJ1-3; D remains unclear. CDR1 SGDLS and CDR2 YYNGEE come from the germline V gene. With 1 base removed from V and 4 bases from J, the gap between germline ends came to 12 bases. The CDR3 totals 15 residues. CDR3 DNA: TGTGCCAGCAGCGTAAATCGAATGGGAGGAAACACCATATATTTT. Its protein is CASSVNRMGGNTIYF. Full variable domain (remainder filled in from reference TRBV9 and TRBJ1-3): DSGVTQTPKHLITATGQRVTLRCSPRSGDLSVYWYQQSLDQGLQFLIQYYNGEERAKGNILERFSAQQFPDLHSELNLSSLELGDSALYFCASSVNRMGGNTIYFGEGSWLTVV.